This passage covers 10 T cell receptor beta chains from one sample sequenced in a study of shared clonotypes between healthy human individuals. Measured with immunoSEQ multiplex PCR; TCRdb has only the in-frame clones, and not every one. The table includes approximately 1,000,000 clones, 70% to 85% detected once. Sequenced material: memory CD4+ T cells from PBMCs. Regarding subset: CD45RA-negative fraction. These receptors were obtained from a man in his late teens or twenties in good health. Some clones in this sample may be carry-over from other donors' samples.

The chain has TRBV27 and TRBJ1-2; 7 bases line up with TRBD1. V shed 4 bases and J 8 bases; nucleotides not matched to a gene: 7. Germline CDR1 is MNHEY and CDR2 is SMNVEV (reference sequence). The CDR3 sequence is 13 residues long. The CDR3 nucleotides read TGTGCCAGCAGTTACGACAGGGCTAGCGGCTACACCTTC. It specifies CASSYDRASGYTF.

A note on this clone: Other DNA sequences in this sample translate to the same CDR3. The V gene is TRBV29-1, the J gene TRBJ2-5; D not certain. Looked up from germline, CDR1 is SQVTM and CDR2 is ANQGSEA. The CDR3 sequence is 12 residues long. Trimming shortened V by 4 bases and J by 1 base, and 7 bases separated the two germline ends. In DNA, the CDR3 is TGCAGCGTTGGGAGAGCCCAAGAGACCCAGTACTTC. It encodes CSVGRAQETQYF.

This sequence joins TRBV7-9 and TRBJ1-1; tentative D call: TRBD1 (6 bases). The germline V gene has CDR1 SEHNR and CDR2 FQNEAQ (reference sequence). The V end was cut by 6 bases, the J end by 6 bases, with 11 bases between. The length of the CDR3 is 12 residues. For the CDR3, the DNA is TGTGCCAGCAGAGCGGGGGCTCCTGAAGCTTTCTTT. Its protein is CASRAGAPEAFF.

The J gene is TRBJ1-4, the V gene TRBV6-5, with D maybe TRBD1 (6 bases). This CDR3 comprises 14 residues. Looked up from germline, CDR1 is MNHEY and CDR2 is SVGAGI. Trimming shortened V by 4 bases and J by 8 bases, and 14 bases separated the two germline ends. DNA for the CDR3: TGTGCCAGCAGTTCCGGGGGCAGAGGAGAAAAACTGTTTTTT. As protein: CASSSGGRGEKLFF.

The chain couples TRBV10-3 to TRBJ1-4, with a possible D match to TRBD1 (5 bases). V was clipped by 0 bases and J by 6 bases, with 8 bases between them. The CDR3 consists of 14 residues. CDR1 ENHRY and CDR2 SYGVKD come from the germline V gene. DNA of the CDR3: TGTGCCATCAGTGAGTCCCGGGGGGATGAAAAACTGTTTTTT. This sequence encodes CAISESRGDEKLFF.

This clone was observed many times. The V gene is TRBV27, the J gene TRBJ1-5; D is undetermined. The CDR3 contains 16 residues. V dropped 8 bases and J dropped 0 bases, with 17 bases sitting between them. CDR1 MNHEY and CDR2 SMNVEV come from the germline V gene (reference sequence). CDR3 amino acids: CASGARGTYSNQPQHF. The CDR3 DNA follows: TGTGCCAGCGGTGCTCGGGGAACTTATAGCAATCAGCCCCAGCATTTT.

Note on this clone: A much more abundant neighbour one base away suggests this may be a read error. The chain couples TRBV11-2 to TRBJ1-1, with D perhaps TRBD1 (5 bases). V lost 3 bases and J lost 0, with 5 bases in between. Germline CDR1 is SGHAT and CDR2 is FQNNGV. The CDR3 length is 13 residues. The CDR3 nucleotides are TGTGCCAGCAGCTTCAGGGTGAACACTGAAGCTTTCTTT. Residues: CASSFRVNTEAFF.

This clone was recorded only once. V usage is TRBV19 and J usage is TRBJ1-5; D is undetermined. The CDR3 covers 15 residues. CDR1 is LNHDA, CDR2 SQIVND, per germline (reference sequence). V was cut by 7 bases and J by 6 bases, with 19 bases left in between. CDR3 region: CASMDFRAASQPQHF. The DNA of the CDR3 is TGTGCCAGTATGGATTTTCGGGCTGCAAGTCAGCCCCAGCATTTT.

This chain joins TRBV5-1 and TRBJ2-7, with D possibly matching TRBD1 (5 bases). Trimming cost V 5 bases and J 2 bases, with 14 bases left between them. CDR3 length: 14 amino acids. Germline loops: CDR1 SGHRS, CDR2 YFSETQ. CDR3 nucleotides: TGCGCCAGCAGAAGGGGCACAACGACCTACGAGCAGTACTTC. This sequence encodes CASRRGTTTYEQYF. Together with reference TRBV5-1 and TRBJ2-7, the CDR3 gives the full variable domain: KAGVTQTPRYLIKTRGQQVTLSCSPISGHRSVSWYQQTPGQGLQFLFEYFSETQRNKGNFPGRFSGRQFSNSRSEMNVSTLELGDSALYLCASRRGTTTYEQYFGPGTRLTVT.

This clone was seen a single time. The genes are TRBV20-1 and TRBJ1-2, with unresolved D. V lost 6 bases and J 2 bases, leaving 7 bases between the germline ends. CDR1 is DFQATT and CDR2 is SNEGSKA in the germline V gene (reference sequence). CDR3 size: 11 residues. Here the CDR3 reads CSAAVNYGYTF. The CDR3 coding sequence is TGCAGTGCGGCGGTGAACTATGGCTACACCTTC.